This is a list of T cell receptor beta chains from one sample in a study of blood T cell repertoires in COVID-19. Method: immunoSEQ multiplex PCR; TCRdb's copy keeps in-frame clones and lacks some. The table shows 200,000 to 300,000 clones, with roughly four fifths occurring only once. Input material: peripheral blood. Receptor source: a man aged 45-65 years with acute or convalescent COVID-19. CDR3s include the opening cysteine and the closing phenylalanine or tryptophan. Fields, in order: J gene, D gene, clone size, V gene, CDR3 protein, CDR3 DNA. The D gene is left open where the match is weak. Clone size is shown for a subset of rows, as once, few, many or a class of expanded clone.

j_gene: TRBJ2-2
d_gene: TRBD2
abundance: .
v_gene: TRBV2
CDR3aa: CASTRTSGGELFF
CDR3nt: TGTGCCAGCACTAGGACTAGCGGCGGGGAGCTGTTTTTT

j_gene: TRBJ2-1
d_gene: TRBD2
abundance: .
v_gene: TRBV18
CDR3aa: CASSKTSGSYPGIEQFF
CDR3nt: TGTGCCAGCTCAAAGACTAGCGGGAGTTATCCGGGGATTGAGCAGTTCTTC

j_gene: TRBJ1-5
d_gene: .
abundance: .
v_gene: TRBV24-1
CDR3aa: CATSDFGPQHF
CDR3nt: TGTGCCACCAGTGATTTCGGTCCCCAGCATTTT

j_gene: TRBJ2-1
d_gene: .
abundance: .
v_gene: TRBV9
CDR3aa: CASSDRADSYNEQFF
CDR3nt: TGTGCCAGCAGCGACCGAGCGGACAGCTACAATGAGCAGTTCTTC

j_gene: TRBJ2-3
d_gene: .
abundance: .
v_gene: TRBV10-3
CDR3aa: CAIGQTATLALDTQYF
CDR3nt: TGTGCCATCGGCCAGACAGCAACGCTCGCCTTGGATACGCAGTATTTT

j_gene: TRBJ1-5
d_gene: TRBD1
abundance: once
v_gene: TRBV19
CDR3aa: CASSTFRQGRNQPQHF
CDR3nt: TGTGCCAGTAGTACCTTCCGACAGGGCCGCAATCAGCCCCAGCATTTT

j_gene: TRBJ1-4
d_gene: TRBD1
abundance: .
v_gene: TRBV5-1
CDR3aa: CASSRSTGEGKLFF
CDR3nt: TGCGCCAGCAGCCGGTCAACAGGGGAAGGAAAACTGTTTTTT

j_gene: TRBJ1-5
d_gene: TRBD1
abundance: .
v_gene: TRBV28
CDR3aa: CASSLGQGNQPQHF
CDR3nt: TGTGCCAGCAGTTTAGGACAGGGGAATCAGCCCCAGCATTTT

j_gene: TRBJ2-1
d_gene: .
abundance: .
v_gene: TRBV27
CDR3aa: CASSSRLSYNEQFF
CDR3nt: TGTGCCAGCAGTTCTAGGCTCTCCTACAATGAGCAGTTCTTC

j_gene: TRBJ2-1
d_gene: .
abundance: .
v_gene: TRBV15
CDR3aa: CATSRGGSSPYNEQFF
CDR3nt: TGTGCCACCAGCAGAGGCGGGTCTAGCCCGTACAATGAGCAGTTCTTC

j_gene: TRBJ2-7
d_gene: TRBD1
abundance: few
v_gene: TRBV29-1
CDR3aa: CSVEDGQGLYEQYF
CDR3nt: TGCAGCGTTGAAGATGGACAGGGTCTCTACGAGCAGTACTTC

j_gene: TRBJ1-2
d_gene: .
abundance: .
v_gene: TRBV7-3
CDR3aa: CASSLGPGDYGYTF
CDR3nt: TGTGCCAGCAGCTTAGGGCCAGGGGACTATGGCTACACCTTC

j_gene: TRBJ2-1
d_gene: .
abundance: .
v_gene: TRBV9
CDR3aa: CASSVVAGINEQFF
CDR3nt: TGTGCCAGCAGCGTAGTTGCAGGGATTAATGAGCAGTTCTTC

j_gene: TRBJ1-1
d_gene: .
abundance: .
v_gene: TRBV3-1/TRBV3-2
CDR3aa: CASSQVGPRGTEAFF
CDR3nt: TGTGCCAGCAGCCAAGTAGGGCCCAGGGGCACTGAAGCTTTCTTT

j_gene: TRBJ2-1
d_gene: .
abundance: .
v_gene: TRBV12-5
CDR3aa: CASGLVLNNEQFF
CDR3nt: TGTGCTAGTGGTTTGGTTCTTAACAATGAGCAGTTCTTC

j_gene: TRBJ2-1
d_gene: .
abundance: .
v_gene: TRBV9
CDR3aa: CASSETTNSYNEQFF
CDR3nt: TGTGCCAGCAGCGAGACTACGAACTCCTACAATGAGCAGTTCTTC

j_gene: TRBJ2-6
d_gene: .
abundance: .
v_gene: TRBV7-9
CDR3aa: CASRGGYSGANVLTF
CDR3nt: TGTGCCAGTAGGGGCGGATACTCTGGGGCCAACGTCCTGACTTTC

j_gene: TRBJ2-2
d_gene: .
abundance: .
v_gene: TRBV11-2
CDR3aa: CASSPYPGVTGELFF
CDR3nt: TGTGCCAGCAGCCCATATCCCGGGGTCACCGGGGAGCTGTTTTTT

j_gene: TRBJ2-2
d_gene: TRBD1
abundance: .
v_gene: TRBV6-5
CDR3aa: CASRAGTGLTGELFF
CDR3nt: TGTGCCAGCAGGGCCGGGACAGGGCTCACCGGGGAGCTGTTTTTT

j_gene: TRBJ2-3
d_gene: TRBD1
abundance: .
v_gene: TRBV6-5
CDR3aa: CASALTGLSTDTQYF
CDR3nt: TGTGCCAGCGCGCTGACAGGGCTTAGTACAGATACGCAGTATTTT

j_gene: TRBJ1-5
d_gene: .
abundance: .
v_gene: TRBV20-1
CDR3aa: CSASGGNRRPQHF
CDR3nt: TGCAGTGCTAGTGGCGGGAATCGGCGGCCCCAGCATTTT

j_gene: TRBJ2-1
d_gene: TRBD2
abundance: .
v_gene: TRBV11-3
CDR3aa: CASSFTSGRYNEQFF
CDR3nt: TGTGCCAGCAGCTTCACTAGCGGAAGATACAATGAGCAGTTCTTC

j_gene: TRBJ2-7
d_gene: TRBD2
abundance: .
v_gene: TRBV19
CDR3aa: CASSIEWASGRYEQYF
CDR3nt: TGTGCCAGTAGTATAGAATGGGCTAGCGGGAGATACGAGCAGTACTTC

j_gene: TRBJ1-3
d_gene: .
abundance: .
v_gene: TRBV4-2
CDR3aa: CASSQEYLSRNTIYF
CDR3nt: TGTGCCAGCAGCCAAGAATACCTTAGCCGAAACACCATATATTTT

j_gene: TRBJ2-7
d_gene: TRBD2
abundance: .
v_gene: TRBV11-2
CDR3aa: CASSLGLARYEQYF
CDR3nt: TGTGCCAGCAGCTTAGGACTAGCGCGCTACGAGCAGTACTTC

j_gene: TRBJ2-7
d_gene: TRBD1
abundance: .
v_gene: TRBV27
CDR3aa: CASSFKLGWRQGAIYEQYF
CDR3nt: TGTGCCAGCAGTTTCAAATTAGGGTGGAGACAGGGGGCTATCTACGAGCAGTACTTC

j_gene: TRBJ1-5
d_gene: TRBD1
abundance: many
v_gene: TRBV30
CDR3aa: CAWNPGTGSNQPQHF
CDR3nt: TGTGCCTGGAACCCCGGGACAGGTAGCAATCAGCCCCAGCATTTT

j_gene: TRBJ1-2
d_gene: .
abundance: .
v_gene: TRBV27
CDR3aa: CASSLEGQKYTF
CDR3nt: TGTGCCAGCAGTTTAGAGGGTCAGAAATACACCTTC

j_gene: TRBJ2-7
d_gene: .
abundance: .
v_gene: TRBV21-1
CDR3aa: CASSKEGLSSDREFEQYF
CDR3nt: TGTGCCAGCAGCAAAGAAGGTCTCAGTAGCGACAGGGAGTTCGAGCAGTACTTC

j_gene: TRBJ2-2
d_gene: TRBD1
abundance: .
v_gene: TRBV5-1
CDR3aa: CASSPRQGSNTGELFF
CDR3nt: TGCGCCAGCAGCCCAAGACAGGGGTCGAACACCGGGGAGCTGTTTTTT

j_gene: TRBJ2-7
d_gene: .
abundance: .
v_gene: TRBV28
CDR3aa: CASRPPKSEQYF
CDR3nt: TGTGCCAGCAGACCCCCCAAGAGCGAGCAGTACTTC

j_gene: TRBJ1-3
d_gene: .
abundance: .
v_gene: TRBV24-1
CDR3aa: CATSGVSGNTIYF
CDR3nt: TGTGCCACCAGTGGCGTGTCCGGAAACACCATATATTTT

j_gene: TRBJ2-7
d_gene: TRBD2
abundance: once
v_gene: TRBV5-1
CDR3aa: CASSFLAGGYYEQYF
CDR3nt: TGCGCCAGCAGCTTTCTTGCGGGGGGGTACTACGAGCAGTACTTC

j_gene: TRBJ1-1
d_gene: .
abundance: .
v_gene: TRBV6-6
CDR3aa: CASPGGIEAFF
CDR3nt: TGTGCCAGCCCCGGGGGAATTGAAGCTTTCTTT

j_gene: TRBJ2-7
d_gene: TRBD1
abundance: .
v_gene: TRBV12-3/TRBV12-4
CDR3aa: CASGGTGPYEQYF
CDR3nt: TGTGCCAGCGGGGGGACAGGTCCCTACGAGCAGTACTTC

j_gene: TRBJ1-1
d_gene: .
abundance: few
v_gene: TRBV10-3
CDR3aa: CAIEPQGGTEAFF
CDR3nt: TGTGCCATAGAACCGCAGGGAGGCACTGAAGCTTTCTTT

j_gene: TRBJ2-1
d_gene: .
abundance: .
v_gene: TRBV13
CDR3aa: CASSLLSGTGLFVGEQFF
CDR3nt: TGTGCCAGCAGCTTATTATCCGGGACTGGCCTTTTTGTGGGTGAGCAGTTCTTC

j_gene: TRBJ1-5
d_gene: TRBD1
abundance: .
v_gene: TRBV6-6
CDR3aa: CASTRQEGARQPQHF
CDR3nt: TGTGCCAGCACCCGGCAGGAGGGGGCGCGGCAGCCCCAGCATTTT

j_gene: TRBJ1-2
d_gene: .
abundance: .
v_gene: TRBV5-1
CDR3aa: CASSHRTDNYGYTF
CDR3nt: TGCGCCAGCAGCCACCGGACAGATAACTATGGCTACACCTTC

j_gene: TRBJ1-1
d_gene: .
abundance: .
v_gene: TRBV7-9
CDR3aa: CASSQLGGTEAFF
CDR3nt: TGTGCCAGCAGCCAATTGGGGGGCACTGAAGCTTTCTTT

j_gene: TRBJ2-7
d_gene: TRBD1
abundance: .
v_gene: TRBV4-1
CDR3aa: CASSYAQGARDEQYF
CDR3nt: TGCGCCAGCAGCTACGCTCAGGGGGCGCGGGACGAGCAGTACTTC

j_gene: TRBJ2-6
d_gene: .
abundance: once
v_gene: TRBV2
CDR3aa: CASSDGSSGANVLTF
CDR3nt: TGTGCCAGCAGTGACGGTTCCTCTGGGGCCAACGTCCTGACTTTC

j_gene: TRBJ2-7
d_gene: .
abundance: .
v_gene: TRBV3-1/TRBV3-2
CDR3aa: CASSLAVGGATYEQYF
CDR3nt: TGTGCCAGCAGCCTCGCGGTGGGGGGGGCTACCTACGAGCAGTACTTC